This record concerns one T cell receptor beta chain sequence. What it binds is not known. The CDR3 consists of 13 residues. V lost 7 bases to trimming and J lost 9 bases, with 18 bases between them. In germline, CDR1 is MDHEN, CDR2 SYDVKM. The data are from a study of T cell responses to AZD1222 COVID-19 vaccine. Study observations and caveats: Epitopes outside B.1.351 and B.1.1.7 mutated regions reportedly drew nearly half of spike TCRs. The donors showed a predominance of white British ancestry and of females, with possible underestimation of clonal diversity. Seropositive AZD1222 recipients at baseline numbered only five or six.

Libraries were prepared by immunoSEQ multiplex PCR; TCRdb keeps only in-frame clonotypes and omits some of them. The data contain 150,000 to 200,000 clones, under 95% of them singletons. The starting material was peripheral blood, obtained 28 days after the second AZD1222 dose. The sequence derives from an adult who received the AZD1222 COVID-19 vaccine. The chain joins TRBV28 to TRBJ1-1; D gene unclear. The CDR3 is CASTIGPLGKAFF. CDR3 nucleotides: TGTGCCAGCACCATAGGGCCGTTAGGCAAAGCTTTCTTT.